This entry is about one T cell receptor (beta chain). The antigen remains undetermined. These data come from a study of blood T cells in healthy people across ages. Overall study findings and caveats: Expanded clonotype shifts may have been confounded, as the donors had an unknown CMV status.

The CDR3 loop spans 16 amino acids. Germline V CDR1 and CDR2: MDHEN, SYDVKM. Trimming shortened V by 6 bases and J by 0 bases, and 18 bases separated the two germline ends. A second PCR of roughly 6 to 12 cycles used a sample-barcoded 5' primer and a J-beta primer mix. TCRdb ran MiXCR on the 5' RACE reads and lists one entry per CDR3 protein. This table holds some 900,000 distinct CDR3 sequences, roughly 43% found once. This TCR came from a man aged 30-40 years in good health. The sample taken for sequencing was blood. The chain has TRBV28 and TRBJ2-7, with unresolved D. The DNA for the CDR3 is TGTGCCAGCAGGATGAGCTCTGGCAGGAGCTCCTACGAGCAGTACTTC. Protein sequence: CASRMSSGRSSYEQYF.